This T cell receptor (beta chain) was obtained from a study of CD8 T cells in Susac syndrome. cDNA came from around 0.54 to 1 ug RNA primed by random hexamers. Amplification of TCR beta CDR3 used immunoSEQ multiplex PCR across 54 Vbeta and 13 Jbeta. In TCRdb, the immunoSEQ multiplex PCR reads were re-called with MiXCR into one record per CDR3 protein. Here the sample spans roughly 180,000 distinct CDR3 sequences, around 94% being singletons. Both CD4+ and CD8+ T cells were negatively isolated, and TEMRA cells underwent FACS enrichment. Sequenced: CD4+ T cells from PBMCs. The TCR originated in a human donor in good health.

The CDR3 DNA reads TGTGCCAGCAGCGTAGCTAGCGGGGGATATGAAAAACTGTTTTTT. Amino acid sequence: CASSVASGGYEKLFF. The V and J genes are TRBV9 and TRBJ1-4, with D perhaps TRBD1 (5 bases). Looked up from germline, CDR1 is SGDLS and CDR2 is YYNGEE. The CDR3 spans 15 residues. V was trimmed by 0 bases and J by 6 bases, leaving 12 bases between them.